This T cell receptor beta chain was sequenced during a study of blood T cell repertoires in COVID-19. CDR3 length: 15 amino acids. V shed 0 bases, J shed 9 bases, and the junction held 7 bases outside the gene matches. The germline V gene encodes CDR1 SGHAT and CDR2 FQNNGV. TCRdb's copy holds only in-frame clones and misses some; the assay was immunoSEQ multiplex PCR. The sample carries roughly 70,000 clones, around 78% recorded once. The specimen sequenced was peripheral blood. The TCR was taken from a human donor in a cohort sampled during active COVID-19. The V and J genes are TRBV11-2 and TRBJ2-1; 8 bases are a match to TRBD2. As DNA, the CDR3 is TGTGCCAGCAGCTTAGAAAGCGGGAGACAGGTTGAGCAGTTCTTC. Translation: CASSLESGRQVEQFF.